The rows below give T cell receptor beta chains drawn from one sample of a study of cytomegalovirus exposure and HLA in healthy donors. Here immunoSEQ multiplex PCR was the method, and the copy in TCRdb shows in-frame clones only, minus some. The data show 260,000 or so clones, 80% to 95% seen once. What was sequenced was PBMCs. These receptor sequences come from a woman younger than 45 in good health and CMV-seronegative. The conserved cysteine and the conserved F or W are not part of the CDR3 here. Expanded clones are given a class, and other clones once, few, many or no size at all.

clone_size,j_call,v_call,cdr3_aa
-,TRBJ1-5,TRBV28,ANQDRSHSNQPQH
-,TRBJ2-3,TRBV27,ASSKPLAGIDTQY
-,TRBJ1-1,TRBV28,ASSPTPGGRTEAF
-,TRBJ1-2,TRBV28,ASKSWAATNYGYT
-,TRBJ2-3,TRBV11-2,ASSLDQDTQY
once,TRBJ2-7,TRBV18,ASSLFQGGSTYEQY
-,TRBJ2-7,TRBV7-8,ASSSRTVQY
-,TRBJ1-2,TRBV9,ASSGPTGADNYGYT
-,TRBJ2-3,TRBV27,ASTPTSSSTDTQY
-,TRBJ2-3,TRBV18,ASSSRQGNTDTQY
-,TRBJ2-5,TRBV2,ASSAQFKQETQY
-,TRBJ1-1,TRBV25-1,ASRSTVNTEAF
-,TRBJ2-7,TRBV7-6,ASSLDAYEQY
-,TRBJ2-7,TRBV6-1,ASSLLDMREQY
-,TRBJ2-1,TRBV15,ATSRESSGASSYNEQF
-,TRBJ1-2,TRBV14,ASSPGTNYGYT
-,TRBJ2-1,TRBV13,ASSSLTGTSVYNEQF
-,TRBJ2-7,TRBV19,ASSWETAPPYEQY
few,TRBJ1-1,TRBV2,ASSTRTENTEAF
-,TRBJ2-1,TRBV27,ASSLNPSGRGEQF
-,TRBJ2-1,TRBV6-5,ASSFLGTYAYNEQF
-,TRBJ2-7,TRBV10-3,AISDPTSPYEQY
-,TRBJ1-2,TRBV19,ASSGGTGVDYGYT
-,TRBJ2-2,TRBV5-6,ASSLGYTGELF
-,TRBJ2-4,TRBV7-2,ASSLDIRTEAKNIQY
-,TRBJ1-4,TRBV30,AWSVGSLGEKLF
-,TRBJ1-1,TRBV29-1,SVSSSNRNTEAF
-,TRBJ2-7,TRBV5-6,ASSFKTRAYEQY
-,TRBJ2-1,TRBV7-3,ASSSPTGTKQF
-,TRBJ2-7,TRBV9,ASSVSGPGDEQY
-,TRBJ2-7,TRBV27,ASRNRQGASYEQY
-,TRBJ2-7,TRBV29-1,SVVWDRGTYEQY
-,TRBJ2-3,TRBV6-1,ASSERGRTDTQY
-,TRBJ2-2,TRBV7-8,ASSRTSGRASGLRLF
-,TRBJ2-7,TRBV15,ATSGGLGWREGRDPAYEQY
-,TRBJ2-2,TRBV11-2,ASSLAWGDGDTGELF
-,TRBJ2-5,TRBV2,ASQGGRETQY
-,TRBJ2-7,TRBV28,ASKHGTESSYEQY
-,TRBJ2-2,TRBV6-5,ASSYFNGLTGELF
once,TRBJ1-5,TRBV9,ASNQGGAQPQH
-,TRBJ2-7,TRBV4-2,ASSQERLNSYEQY
-,TRBJ2-5,TRBV7-3,ASSLRAPSWAGGPQETQY
-,TRBJ2-2,TRBV2,ASMRREGAGELF
-,TRBJ2-3,TRBV20-1,SAFRDTQY
-,TRBJ1-1,TRBV6-5,ASSYGAGTEAF
-,TRBJ2-1,TRBV7-3,ASSLSSGAPNEQF